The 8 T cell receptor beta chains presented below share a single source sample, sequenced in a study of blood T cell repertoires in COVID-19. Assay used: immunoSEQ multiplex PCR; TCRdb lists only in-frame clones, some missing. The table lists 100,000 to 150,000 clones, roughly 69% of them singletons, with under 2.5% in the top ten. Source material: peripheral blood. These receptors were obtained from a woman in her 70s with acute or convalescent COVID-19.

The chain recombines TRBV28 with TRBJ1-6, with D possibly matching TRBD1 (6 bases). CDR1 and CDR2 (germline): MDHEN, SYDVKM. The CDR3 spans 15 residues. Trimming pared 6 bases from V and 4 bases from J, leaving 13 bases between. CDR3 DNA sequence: TGTGCCAGCAGGTTAGGGACATCGTATAATTCACCCCTCCACTTT. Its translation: CASRLGTSYNSPLHF.

The CDR3 DNA follows: TGTGCCAGCAATGCGGCTCGAGTCTCGGGGGAGCAGTTCTTC. It specifies CASNAARVSGEQFF. The chain employs TRBV6-6 and TRBJ2-1; maybe TRBD2 (5 bases). The V end was cut by 7 bases, the J end by 10 bases, with 20 bases between. The germline V gene encodes CDR1 MNHNY and CDR2 SVGAGI (reference sequence). The CDR3 is 14 residues long.

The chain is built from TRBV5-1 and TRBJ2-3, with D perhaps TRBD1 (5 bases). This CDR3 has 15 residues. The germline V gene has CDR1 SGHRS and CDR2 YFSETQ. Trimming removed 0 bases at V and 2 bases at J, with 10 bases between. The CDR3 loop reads CASSLEGWDTDTQYF. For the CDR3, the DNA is TGCGCCAGCAGCTTGGAGGGGTGGGACACAGATACGCAGTATTTT.

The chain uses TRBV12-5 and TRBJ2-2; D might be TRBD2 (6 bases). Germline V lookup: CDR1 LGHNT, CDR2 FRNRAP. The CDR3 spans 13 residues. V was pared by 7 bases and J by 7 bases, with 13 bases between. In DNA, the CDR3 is TGTGCTAGTGCCCAACGGGGGTTCGGGGAGCTGTTTTTT. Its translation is CASAQRGFGELFF.

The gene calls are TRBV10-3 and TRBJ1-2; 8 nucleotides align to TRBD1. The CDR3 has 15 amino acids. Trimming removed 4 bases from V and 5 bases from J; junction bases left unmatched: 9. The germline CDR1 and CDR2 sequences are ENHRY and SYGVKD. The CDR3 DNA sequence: TGTGCCATCAGTGCCGGACAGGGTGTAGCTTATGGCTACACCTTC. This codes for CAISAGQGVAYGYTF.

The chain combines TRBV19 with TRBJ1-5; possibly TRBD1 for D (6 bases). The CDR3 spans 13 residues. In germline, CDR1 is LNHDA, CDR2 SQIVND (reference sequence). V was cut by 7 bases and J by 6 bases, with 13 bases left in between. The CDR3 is CASIGGLGQPQHF. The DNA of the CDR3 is TGTGCCAGTATCGGGGGGCTAGGTCAGCCCCAGCATTTT.

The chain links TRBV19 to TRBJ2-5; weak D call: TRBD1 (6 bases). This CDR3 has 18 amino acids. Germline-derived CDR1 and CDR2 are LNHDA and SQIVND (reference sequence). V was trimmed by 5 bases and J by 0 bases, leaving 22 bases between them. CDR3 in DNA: TGTGCCAGTAGTTCCCCGCCCGGGACACCTTTAAACCAAGAGACCCAGTACTTC. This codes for CASSSPPGTPLNQETQYF.

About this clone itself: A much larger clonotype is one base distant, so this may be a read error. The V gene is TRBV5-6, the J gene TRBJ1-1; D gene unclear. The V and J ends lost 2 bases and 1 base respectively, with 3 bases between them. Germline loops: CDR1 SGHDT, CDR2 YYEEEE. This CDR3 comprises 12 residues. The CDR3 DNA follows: TGTGCCAGCAGCTTCGGGAACACTGAAGCTTTCTTT. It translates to CASSFGNTEAFF.